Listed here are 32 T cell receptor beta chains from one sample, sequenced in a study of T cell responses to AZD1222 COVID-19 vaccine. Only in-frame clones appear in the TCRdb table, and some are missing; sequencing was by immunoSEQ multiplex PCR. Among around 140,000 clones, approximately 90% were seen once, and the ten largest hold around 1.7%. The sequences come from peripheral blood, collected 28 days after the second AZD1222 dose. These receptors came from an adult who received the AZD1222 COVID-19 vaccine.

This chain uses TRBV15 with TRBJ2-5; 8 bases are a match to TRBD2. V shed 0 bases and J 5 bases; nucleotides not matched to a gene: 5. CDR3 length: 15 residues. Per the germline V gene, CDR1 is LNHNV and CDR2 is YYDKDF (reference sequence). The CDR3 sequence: CATSRDREGPETQYF. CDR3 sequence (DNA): TGTGCCACCAGCAGAGATCGGGAGGGCCCCGAGACCCAGTACTTC.

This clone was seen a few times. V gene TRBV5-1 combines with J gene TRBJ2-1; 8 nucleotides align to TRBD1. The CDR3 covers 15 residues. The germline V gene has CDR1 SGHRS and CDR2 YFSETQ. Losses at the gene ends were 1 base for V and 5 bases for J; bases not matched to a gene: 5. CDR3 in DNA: TGCGCCAGCAGCTTGTGGACAGGGAAGAACAATGAGCAGTTCTTC. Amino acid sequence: CASSLWTGKNNEQFF. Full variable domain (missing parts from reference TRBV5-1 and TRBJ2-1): KAGVTQTPRYLIKTRGQQVTLSCSPISGHRSVSWYQQTPGQGLQFLFEYFSETQRNKGNFPGRFSGRQFSNSRSEMNVSTLELGDSALYLCASSLWTGKNNEQFFGPGTRLTVL.

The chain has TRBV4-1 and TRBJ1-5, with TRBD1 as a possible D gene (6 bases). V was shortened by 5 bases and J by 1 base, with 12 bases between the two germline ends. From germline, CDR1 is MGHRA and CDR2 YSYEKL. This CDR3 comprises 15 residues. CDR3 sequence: CASSAATGSNQPQHF. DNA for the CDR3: TGCGCCAGCAGCGCCGCGACAGGAAGCAATCAGCCCCAGCATTTT.

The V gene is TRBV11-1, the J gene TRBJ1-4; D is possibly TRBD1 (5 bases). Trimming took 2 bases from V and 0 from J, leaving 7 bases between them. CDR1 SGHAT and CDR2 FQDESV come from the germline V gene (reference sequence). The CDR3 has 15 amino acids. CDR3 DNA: TGTGCCAGCAGCTTACGACAGTCAACTAATGAAAAACTGTTTTTT. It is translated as CASSLRQSTNEKLFF.

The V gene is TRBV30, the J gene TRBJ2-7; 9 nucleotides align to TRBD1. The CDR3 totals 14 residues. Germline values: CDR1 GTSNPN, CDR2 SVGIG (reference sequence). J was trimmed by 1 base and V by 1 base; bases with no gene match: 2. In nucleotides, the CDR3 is TGTGCCTGGAGTGGGACAGGGGTGTCCTACGAGCAGTACTTC. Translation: CAWSGTGVSYEQYF.

CDR3 amino acids: CASSRGTSGSNYNEQFF. The CDR3 DNA follows: TGTGCCAGCAGCAGAGGGACTAGCGGGAGCAACTACAATGAGCAGTTCTTC. The rearrangement uses TRBV5-4 and TRBJ2-1; TRBD2 matches 14 bases. Per the germline V gene, CDR1 is SGHNT and CDR2 is YYREEE (reference sequence). This CDR3 is built from 17 residues. The trim removed 4 bases at V and 3 bases at J, leaving 6 bases unmatched.

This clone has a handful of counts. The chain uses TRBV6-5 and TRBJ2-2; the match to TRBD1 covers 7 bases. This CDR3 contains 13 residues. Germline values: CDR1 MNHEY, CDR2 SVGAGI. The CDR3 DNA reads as TGTGCTTGTAGGGGGCCATGGGCCGGGGAGCTGTTTTTT. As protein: CACRGPWAGELFF.

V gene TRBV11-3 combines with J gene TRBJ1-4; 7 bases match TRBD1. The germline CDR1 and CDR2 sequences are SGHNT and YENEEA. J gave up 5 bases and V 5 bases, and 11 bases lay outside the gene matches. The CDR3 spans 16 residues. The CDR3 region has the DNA TGTGCCAGCAGCCTACACAACAGGGGAGGAAATGAAAAACTGTTTTTT. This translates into CASSLHNRGGNEKLFF.

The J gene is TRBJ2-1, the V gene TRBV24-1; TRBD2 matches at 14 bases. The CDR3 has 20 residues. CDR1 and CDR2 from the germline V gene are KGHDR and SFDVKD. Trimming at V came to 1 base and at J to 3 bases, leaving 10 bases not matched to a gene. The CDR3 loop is CATSDFPGLAGGGIYNEQFF. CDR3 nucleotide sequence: TGTGCCACCAGTGATTTCCCTGGACTAGCGGGGGGCGGGATCTACAATGAGCAGTTCTTC.

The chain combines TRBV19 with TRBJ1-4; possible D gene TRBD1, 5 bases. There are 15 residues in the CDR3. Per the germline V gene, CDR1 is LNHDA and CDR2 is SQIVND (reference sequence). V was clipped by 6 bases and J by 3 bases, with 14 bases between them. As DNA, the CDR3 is TGTGCCAGTAGAAACCCGGGGGAGGCTAATGAAAAACTGTTTTTT. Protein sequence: CASRNPGEANEKLFF.

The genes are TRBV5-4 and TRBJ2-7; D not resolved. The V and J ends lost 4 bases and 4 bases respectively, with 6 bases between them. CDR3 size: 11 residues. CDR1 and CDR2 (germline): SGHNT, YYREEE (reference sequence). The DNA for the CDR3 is TGTGCCAGCAGCCTCGATTACGAGCAGTACTTC. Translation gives CASSLDYEQYF.

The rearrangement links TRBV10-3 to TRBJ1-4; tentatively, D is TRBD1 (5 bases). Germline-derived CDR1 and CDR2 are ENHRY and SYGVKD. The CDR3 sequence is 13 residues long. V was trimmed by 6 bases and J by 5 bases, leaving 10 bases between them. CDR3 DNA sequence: TGTGCCATCAGCGGGGCAGAGAATGAAAAACTGTTTTTT. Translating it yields CAISGAENEKLFF.

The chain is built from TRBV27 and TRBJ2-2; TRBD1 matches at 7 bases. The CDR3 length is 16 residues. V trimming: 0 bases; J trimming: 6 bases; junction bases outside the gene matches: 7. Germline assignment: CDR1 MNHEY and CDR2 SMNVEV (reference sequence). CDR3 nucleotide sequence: TGTGCCAGCAGTTTATCGACAGGGTTAAGCCCCGGGGAGCTGTTTTTT. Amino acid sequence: CASSLSTGLSPGELFF.

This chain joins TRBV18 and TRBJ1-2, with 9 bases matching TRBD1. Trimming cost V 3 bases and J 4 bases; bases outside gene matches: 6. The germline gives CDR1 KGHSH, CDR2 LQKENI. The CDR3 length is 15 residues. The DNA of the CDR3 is TGTGCCAGCTCACCCTCAACAGGGGGCGGCTATGGCTACACCTTC. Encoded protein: CASSPSTGGGYGYTF.

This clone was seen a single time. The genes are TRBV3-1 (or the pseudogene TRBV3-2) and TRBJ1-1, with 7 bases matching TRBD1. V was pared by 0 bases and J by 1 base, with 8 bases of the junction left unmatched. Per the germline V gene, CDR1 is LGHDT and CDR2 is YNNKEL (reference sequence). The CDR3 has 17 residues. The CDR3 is CASSQDRQPGGNTEAFF. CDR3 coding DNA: TGTGCCAGCAGCCAAGATAGACAGCCAGGGGGGAACACTGAAGCTTTCTTT.

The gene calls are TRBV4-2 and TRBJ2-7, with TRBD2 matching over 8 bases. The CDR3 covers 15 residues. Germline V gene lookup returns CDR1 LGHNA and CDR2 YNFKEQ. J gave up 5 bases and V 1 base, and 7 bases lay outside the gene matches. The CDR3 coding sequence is TGTGCCAGCAGCCAAGCCGGGACTAGTCTAAACGAGCAGTACTTC. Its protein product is CASSQAGTSLNEQYF.

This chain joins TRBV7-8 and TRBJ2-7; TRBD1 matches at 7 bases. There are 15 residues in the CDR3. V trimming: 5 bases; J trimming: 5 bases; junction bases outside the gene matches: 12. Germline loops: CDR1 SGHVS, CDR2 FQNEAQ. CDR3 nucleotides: TGTGCCAGCAGCCCCCGCCAAGGGGGCTGGAACGAGCAGTACTTC. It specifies CASSPRQGGWNEQYF.

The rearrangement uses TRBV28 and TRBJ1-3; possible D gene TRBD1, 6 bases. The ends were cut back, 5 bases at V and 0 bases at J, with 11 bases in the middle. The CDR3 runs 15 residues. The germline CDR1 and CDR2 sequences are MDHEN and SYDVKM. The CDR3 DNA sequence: TGTGCCAGCAGTATTACAGGGCACTCTGGAAACACCATATATTTT. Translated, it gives CASSITGHSGNTIYF. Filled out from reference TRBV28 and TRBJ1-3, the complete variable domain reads DVKVTQSSRYLVKRTGEKVFLECVQDMDHENMFWYRQDPGLGLRLIYFSYDVKMKEKGDIPEGYSVSREKKERFSLILESASTNQTSMYLCASSITGHSGNTIYFGEGSWLTVV.

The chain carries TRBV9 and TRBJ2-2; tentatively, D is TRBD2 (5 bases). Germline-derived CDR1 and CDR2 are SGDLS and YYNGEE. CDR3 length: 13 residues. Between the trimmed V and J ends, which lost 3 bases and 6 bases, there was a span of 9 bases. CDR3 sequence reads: CASSARGPGELFF. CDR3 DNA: TGTGCCAGCAGCGCCAGAGGGCCCGGGGAGCTGTTTTTT.

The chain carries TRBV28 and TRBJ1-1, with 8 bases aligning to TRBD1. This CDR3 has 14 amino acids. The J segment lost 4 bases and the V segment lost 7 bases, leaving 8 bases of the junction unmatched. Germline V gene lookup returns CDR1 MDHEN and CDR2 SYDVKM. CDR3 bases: TGTGCCAGCACTACGACAGGGGAGGTCACTGAAGCTTTCTTT. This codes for CASTTTGEVTEAFF.

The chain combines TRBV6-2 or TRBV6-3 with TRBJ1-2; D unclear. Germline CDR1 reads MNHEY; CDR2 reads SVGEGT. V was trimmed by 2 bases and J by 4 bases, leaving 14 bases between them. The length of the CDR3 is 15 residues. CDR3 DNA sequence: TGTGCCAGCAGTTACGGCCTGGAGGGTAGCTATGGCTACACCTTC. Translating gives CASSYGLEGSYGYTF.

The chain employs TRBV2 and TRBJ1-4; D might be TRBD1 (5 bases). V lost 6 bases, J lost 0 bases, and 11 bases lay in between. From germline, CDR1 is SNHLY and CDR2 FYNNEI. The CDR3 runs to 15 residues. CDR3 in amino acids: CASSGGTATNEKLFF. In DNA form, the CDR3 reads TGTGCCAGCAGCGGAGGGACGGCAACTAATGAAAAACTGTTTTTT.

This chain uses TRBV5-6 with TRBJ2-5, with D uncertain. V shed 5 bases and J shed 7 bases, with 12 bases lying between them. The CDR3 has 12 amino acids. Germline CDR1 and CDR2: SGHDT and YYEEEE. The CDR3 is CASSPTTGTQYF. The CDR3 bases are TGTGCCAGCAGTCCAACCACGGGGACCCAGTACTTC.

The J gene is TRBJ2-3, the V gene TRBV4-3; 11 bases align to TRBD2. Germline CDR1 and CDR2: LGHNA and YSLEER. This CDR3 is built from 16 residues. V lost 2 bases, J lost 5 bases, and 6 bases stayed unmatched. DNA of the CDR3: TGCGCCAGCAGCCAAACTAGTACTAGCGGGAGAGATACGCAGTATTTT. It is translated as CASSQTSTSGRDTQYF.

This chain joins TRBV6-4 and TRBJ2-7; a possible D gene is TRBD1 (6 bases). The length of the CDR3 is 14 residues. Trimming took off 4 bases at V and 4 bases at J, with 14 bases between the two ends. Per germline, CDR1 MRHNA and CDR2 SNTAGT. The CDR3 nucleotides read TGTGCCAGCAGTGGGACAGATCCGTTTTACGAGCAGTACTTC. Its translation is CASSGTDPFYEQYF.

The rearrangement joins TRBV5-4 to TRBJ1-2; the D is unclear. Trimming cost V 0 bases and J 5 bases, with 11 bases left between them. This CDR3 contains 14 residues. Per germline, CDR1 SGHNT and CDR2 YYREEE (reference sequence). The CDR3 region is CASSLERIGYGYTF. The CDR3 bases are TGTGCCAGCAGCTTGGAACGGATCGGGTATGGCTACACCTTC.

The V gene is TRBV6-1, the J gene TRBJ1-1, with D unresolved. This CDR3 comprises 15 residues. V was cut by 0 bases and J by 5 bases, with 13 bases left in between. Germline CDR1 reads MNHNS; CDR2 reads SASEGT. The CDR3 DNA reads TGTGCCAGCAGTGAAGCTCCCCGAGGAGGGACTGAAGCTTTCTTT. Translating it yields CASSEAPRGGTEAFF.

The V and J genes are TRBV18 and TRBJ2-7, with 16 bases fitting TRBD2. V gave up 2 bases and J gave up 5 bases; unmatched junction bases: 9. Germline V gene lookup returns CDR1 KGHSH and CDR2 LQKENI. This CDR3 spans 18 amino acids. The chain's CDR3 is CASSPNPGLAGGPDEQYF. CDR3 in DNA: TGTGCCAGCTCACCAAACCCGGGACTAGCGGGAGGGCCGGACGAGCAGTACTTC.

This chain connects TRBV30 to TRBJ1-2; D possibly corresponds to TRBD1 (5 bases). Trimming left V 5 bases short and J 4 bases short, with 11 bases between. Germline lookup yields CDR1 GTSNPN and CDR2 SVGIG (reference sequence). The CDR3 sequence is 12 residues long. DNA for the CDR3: TGTGCCTGGGGCCTCGGGGGCTATGGCTACACCTTC. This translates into CAWGLGGYGYTF. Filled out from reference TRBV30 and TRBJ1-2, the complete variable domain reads SQTIHQWPATLVQPVGSPLSLECTVEGTSNPNLYWYRQAAGRGLQLLFYSVGIGQISSEVPQNLSASRPQDRQFILSSKKLLLSDSGFYLCAWGLGGYGYTFGSGTRLTVV.

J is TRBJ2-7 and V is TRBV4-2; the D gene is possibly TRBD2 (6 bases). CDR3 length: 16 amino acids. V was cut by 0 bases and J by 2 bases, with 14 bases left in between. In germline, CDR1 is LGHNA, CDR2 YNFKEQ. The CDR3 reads CASSQEAGGITYEQYF. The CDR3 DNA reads TGTGCCAGCAGCCAAGAAGCTGGCGGGATCACCTACGAGCAGTACTTC.

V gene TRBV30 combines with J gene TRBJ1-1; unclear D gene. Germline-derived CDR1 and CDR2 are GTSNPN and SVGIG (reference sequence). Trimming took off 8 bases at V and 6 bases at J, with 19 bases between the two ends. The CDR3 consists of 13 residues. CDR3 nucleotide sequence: TGTGCCCGGACCATCGATTTGAGCGCTGAAGCTTTCTTT. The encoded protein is CARTIDLSAEAFF.

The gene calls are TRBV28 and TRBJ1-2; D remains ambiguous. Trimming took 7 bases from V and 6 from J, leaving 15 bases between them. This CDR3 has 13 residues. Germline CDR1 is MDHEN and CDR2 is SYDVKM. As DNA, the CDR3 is TGTGCCAGCAACACCCCGGCAGCTGATGGCTACACCTTC. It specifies CASNTPAADGYTF.